The rows below give T cell receptor beta chains drawn from one sample of a study of T cell changes during pregnancy in multiple sclerosis. Some clones are missing from TCRdb's copy, which holds only in-frame ones; the method was immunoSEQ multiplex PCR. There are some 38,000 clones in the sample; around 90% occur only once, and approximately 0.5% lies in the top ten. Sequenced material: CD4+ T cells from peripheral blood mononuclear cells, taken in the second trimester of pregnancy. The receptors shown here come from a female donor with multiple sclerosis, enrolled in a pregnancy study. Both conserved end residues are part of each CDR3. D genes are given only for firm matches. A clone size is listed for some rows: how often the clone was seen (once, few, many), or a class if it is expanded.

TRBD1,TRBJ1-2,once,TRBV7-3,TGTGCCAGCAGCTTAACCAGGACAGGTACCTATGGCTACACCTTC,CASSLTRTGTYGYTF
NA,TRBJ2-1,NA,TRBV4-2,TGTGCCAGCAGCCAAGATGGGACTGGGACCTACAATGAGCAGTTCTTC,CASSQDGTGTYNEQFF
NA,TRBJ1-1,NA,TRBV7-2,TGTGCCAGCAGTTCCTACCTGGTGAACACTGAAGCTTTCTTT,CASSSYLVNTEAFF
TRBD2,TRBJ2-7,NA,TRBV29-1,TGCAGCGTCTCCCTAAGACTAGCTGAAAACTACGAGCAGTACTTC,CSVSLRLAENYEQYF
NA,TRBJ1-1,NA,TRBV10-3,TGTGCCGTTGGGAAGGGGGATGACACTGAAGCTTTCTTT,CAVGKGDDTEAFF
NA,TRBJ2-3,NA,TRBV7-3,TGTGCCAGCAGCTCTTTCGGGGGTTCCACAGATACGCAGTATTTT,CASSSFGGSTDTQYF
NA,TRBJ2-7,NA,TRBV11-3,TGTGCCAGCAGCCCGGGACACCTGAGCTCCTACGAGCAGTACTTC,CASSPGHLSSYEQYF
TRBD2,TRBJ2-3,NA,TRBV6-1,TGTGCCAGCAGTGGGGCCCGAGCGGGGGCCGCAGATACGCAGTATTTT,CASSGARAGAADTQYF
TRBD1,TRBJ2-1,NA,TRBV19,TGTGCCAGTAGTATGGCCACAGGGGGTAAAGATGAGCAGTTCTTC,CASSMATGGKDEQFF
TRBD2,TRBJ2-2,few,TRBV11-3,TGTGCCAGCAGGCGGACTAGCGGAGGGTCCACCGGGGAGCTGTTTTTT,CASRRTSGGSTGELFF
TRBD2,TRBJ2-7,NA,TRBV11-1,TGTGCCAGCAGCTTCGGGGCGGGAGGCCACCAACCCTACGAGCAGTACTTC,CASSFGAGGHQPYEQYF
TRBD1,TRBJ2-1,NA,TRBV11-3,TGTGCCAGCAGCTACAGGACAGGGAGTGGTGAGCAGTTCTTC,CASSYRTGSGEQFF
NA,TRBJ1-1,NA,TRBV27,TGTGCCAGCAGTTTATATGAGAACAGTAAAAACACTGAAGCTTTCTTT,CASSLYENSKNTEAFF
NA,TRBJ1-1,once,TRBV7-9,TGTGCCAGCAGCTTAGCAAGGGTAGGGGTGGGTGCTGAAGCTTTCTTT,CASSLARVGVGAEAFF
NA,TRBJ2-1,once,TRBV27,TGTGCCAGCAGTTTCTCAAGCGGAACCCTGTACAAGGAGCAGTTCTTC,CASSFSSGTLYKEQFF
TRBD1,TRBJ1-6,NA,TRBV4-3,TGCGCCAGCAGCCAGGGGGACAGGGCTTATAATTCACCCCTCCACTTT,CASSQGDRAYNSPLHF
TRBD2,TRBJ2-3,NA,TRBV12-5,TGTGCTAGTGGTCTAGCGGGAGGGACCACAGATACGCAGTATTTT,CASGLAGGTTDTQYF
NA,TRBJ2-7,NA,TRBV4-3,TGCGCCAGCAGCTTAGACCGGGTCGGGTCCTACGAGCAGTACTTC,CASSLDRVGSYEQYF
TRBD1,TRBJ2-7,NA,TRBV19,TGTGCCAGTAGGGGACAGGGGATAGGGGAGCAGTACTTC,CASRGQGIGEQYF
NA,TRBJ1-5,NA,TRBV9,TGTGCCAGCAGCCCCCGGGATTCGGGCAATCAGCCCCAGCATTTT,CASSPRDSGNQPQHF
TRBD1,TRBJ2-7,NA,TRBV7-2,TGTGCCAGCAGCTTAGACAACAGGGGAAGGGAGCAGTACTTC,CASSLDNRGREQYF
TRBD2,TRBJ2-3,NA,TRBV9,TGTGCCAGCAGCGTAGACATCGGGAGGGGCACAGATACGCAGTATTTT,CASSVDIGRGTDTQYF
TRBD1,TRBJ2-3,NA,TRBV11-3,TGTGCCAGCAGCGCCCCGGGGACAGGGGCGGATACGCAGTATTTT,CASSAPGTGADTQYF
TRBD2,TRBJ2-1,NA,TRBV18,TGTGCCAGCTCGGGGGGGGTAGCGGACAACAATGAGCAGTTCTTC,CASSGGVADNNEQFF
TRBD2,TRBJ2-3,NA,TRBV6-1,TGTGCCAGCAGTGACCCCTCGGTAGCGGGAGTATCAGATACGCAGTATTTT,CASSDPSVAGVSDTQYF
TRBD2,TRBJ2-7,NA,TRBV7-2,TGTGCCAGCAGCCGATGGACTAGTCGTTCCTACGAGCAGTACTTC,CASSRWTSRSYEQYF
NA,TRBJ2-1,NA,TRBV29-1,TGCAGCGCCCTCCCATTTATAGAAGCCTCGGACAATGAGCAGTTCTTC,CSALPFIEASDNEQFF
TRBD1,TRBJ1-1,NA,TRBV15,TGTGCCACCAGCAGAGATGGACAGGGGGGTAAGGCCGCTGAAGCTTTCTTT,CATSRDGQGGKAAEAFF
NA,TRBJ2-1,NA,TRBV18,TGTGCCAGCTCACCACCGGCCAGTTACAATGAGCAGTTCTTC,CASSPPASYNEQFF
NA,TRBJ2-3,NA,TRBV11-1,TGTGCCAGCAGCTTAGAGAGGAGCACAGATACGCAGTATTTT,CASSLERSTDTQYF
TRBD2,TRBJ2-1,NA,TRBV6-9,TGTGCCAGCAGCCCCAGGCGGGAGGGCTTCCTAGTCCCCCGCCGGAATGAGCAGTTCTTC,CASSPRREGFLVPRRNEQFF
TRBD2,TRBJ2-1,NA,TRBV4-3,TGCGCCAGCAGCCAAGATGCTAGCGGCAATGAGCAGTTCTTC,CASSQDASGNEQFF
NA,TRBJ2-1,NA,TRBV5-4,TGTGCCAGCAGCCTTACCTTAGCGGAGCAGTTCTTC,CASSLTLAEQFF
NA,TRBJ1-3,NA,TRBV30,TGTGCCGGCACCTCGGGACTAGCTGGAAACACCATATATTTT,CAGTSGLAGNTIYF
TRBD2,TRBJ2-1,NA,TRBV7-2,TGTGCCAGCAGCTTAAACGCGGGAGGATTGAATGAGCAGTTCTTC,CASSLNAGGLNEQFF
TRBD1,TRBJ2-7,NA,TRBV19,TGTGCCAGTAGTGACCCTGGGGACAGGGGCTACGAGCAGTACTTC,CASSDPGDRGYEQYF
NA,TRBJ2-5,NA,TRBV6-6,TGTGCCAGCAGTTACTCCTTCGGCAGACTAAAAGAGACCCAGTACTTC,CASSYSFGRLKETQYF
TRBD1,TRBJ1-4,NA,TRBV10-3,TGTGCCACCCAGGGACAGATCAATGAAAAACTGTTTTTT,CATQGQINEKLFF
NA,TRBJ2-6,NA,TRBV10-2,TGCGCCAGCAGTCTGACAGACTCTGGGGCCAACGTCCTGACTTTC,CASSLTDSGANVLTF
TRBD1,TRBJ2-5,NA,TRBV5-1,TGCGCCAGCAGCCCCCGCCCGGGACAGGGGACAGAGACCCAGTACTTC,CASSPRPGQGTETQYF
NA,TRBJ2-1,NA,TRBV7-2,TGTGCCAGCAGCCTCCTCGGGGAGCAGTTCTTC,CASSLLGEQFF
NA,TRBJ2-1,NA,TRBV6-1,TGTGCCAGCAGTCGACAGATGGAGATCTACAATGAGCAGTTCTTC,CASSRQMEIYNEQFF
NA,TRBJ1-6,NA,TRBV13,TGTGCCAGCAGCTTGGGCAGGGGCTCCTATAATTCACCCCTCCACTTT,CASSLGRGSYNSPLHF
TRBD2,TRBJ2-2,NA,TRBV30,TGTGCCTGGAGAGGACTAGCGGGGCGGGGGGAGCTGTTTTTT,CAWRGLAGRGELFF
NA,TRBJ2-1,NA,TRBV11-3,TGTGCCAGCAGCGAAAAGGGGTACAATGAGCAGTTCTTC,CASSEKGYNEQFF
TRBD2,TRBJ2-2,NA,TRBV27,TGTGCCAGCGTCGGACTAGGGTACACCGGGGAGCTGTTTTTT,CASVGLGYTGELFF
NA,TRBJ1-1,NA,TRBV28,TGTGCCAGCAGTTTCACGGGAAAAACTGAAGCTTTCTTT,CASSFTGKTEAFF
NA,TRBJ2-4,NA,TRBV10-2,TGCGCCAGCAGCGGGAGTAGAAACATTCAGTACTTC,CASSGSRNIQYF
TRBD1,TRBJ2-5,NA,TRBV5-6,TGTGCCAGCAGGGGGGCGGGACAGGGGGAAGAGACCCAGTACTTC,CASRGAGQGEETQYF
NA,TRBJ1-2,NA,TRBV4-2,TGTGCCAGCAGCGAGGGGGTGTATGGCTACACCTTC,CASSEGVYGYTF
TRBD1,TRBJ1-5,few,TRBV18,TGTGCCAGCTCACTTCGACAGGGGAATAGCAATCAGCCCCAGCATTTT,CASSLRQGNSNQPQHF
TRBD2,TRBJ2-1,NA,TRBV9,TGTGCCAGCAGCGCTCTAGCGGAGCTATCTGGTGAGCAGTTCTTC,CASSALAELSGEQFF
TRBD1,TRBJ2-3,NA,TRBV18,TGTGCCAGCTCACCGAGGGGACAGACCACAGATACGCAGTATTTT,CASSPRGQTTDTQYF
TRBD1,TRBJ2-2,NA,TRBV5-4,TGTGCCAGCAGCTTCCCTGCGCCCGGGACAGGGGCCGGGGAGCTGTTTTTT,CASSFPAPGTGAGELFF
NA,TRBJ2-5,NA,TRBV5-1,TGCGCCAGCAGGCCTCCAGACAGTGCCGGGGAGACCCAGTACTTC,CASRPPDSAGETQYF
NA,TRBJ1-1,NA,TRBV11-3,TGTGCCAGCAGCTTAGCCTCGGGAAATGAAGCTTTCTTT,CASSLASGNEAFF
TRBD1,TRBJ2-5,NA,TRBV18,TGTGCCAGCTCACCGGAACAGGGGCTAGGGGAGACCCAGTACTTC,CASSPEQGLGETQYF
TRBD1,TRBJ1-5,NA,TRBV7-6,TGTGCCAGCAGGGGACAGTTCAATCAGCCCCAGCATTTT,CASRGQFNQPQHF
NA,TRBJ2-1,NA,TRBV7-9,TGTGCCAGCACCCGTTCGGGGTCGAGACCTGAGCAGTTCTTC,CASTRSGSRPEQFF